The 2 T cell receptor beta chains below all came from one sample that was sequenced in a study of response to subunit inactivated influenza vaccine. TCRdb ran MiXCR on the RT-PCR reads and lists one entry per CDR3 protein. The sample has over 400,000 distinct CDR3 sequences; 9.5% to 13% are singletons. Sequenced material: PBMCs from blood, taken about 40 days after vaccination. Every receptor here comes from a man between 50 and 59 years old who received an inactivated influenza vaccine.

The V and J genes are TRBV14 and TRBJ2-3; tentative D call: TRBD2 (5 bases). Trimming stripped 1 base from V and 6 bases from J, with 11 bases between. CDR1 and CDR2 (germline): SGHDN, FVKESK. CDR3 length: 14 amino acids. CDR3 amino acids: CASSQALALDTQYF. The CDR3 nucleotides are TGTGCCAGCAGCCAAGCCCTAGCACTGGATACGCAGTATTTT. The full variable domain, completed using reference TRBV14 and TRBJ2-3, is EAGVTQFPSHSVIEKGQTVTLRCDPISGHDNLYWYRRVMGKEIKFLLHFVKESKQDESGMPNNRFLAERTGGTYSTLKVQPAELEDSGVYFCASSQALALDTQYFGPGTRLTVL.

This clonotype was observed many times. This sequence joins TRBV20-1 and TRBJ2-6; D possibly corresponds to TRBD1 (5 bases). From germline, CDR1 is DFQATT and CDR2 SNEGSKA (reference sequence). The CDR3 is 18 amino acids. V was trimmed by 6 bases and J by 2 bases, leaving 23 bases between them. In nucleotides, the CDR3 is TGCAGTGCCGTGGTATATCAGGGCCCTCACCCTGGGGCCAACGTCCTGACTTTC. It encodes CSAVVYQGPHPGANVLTF.